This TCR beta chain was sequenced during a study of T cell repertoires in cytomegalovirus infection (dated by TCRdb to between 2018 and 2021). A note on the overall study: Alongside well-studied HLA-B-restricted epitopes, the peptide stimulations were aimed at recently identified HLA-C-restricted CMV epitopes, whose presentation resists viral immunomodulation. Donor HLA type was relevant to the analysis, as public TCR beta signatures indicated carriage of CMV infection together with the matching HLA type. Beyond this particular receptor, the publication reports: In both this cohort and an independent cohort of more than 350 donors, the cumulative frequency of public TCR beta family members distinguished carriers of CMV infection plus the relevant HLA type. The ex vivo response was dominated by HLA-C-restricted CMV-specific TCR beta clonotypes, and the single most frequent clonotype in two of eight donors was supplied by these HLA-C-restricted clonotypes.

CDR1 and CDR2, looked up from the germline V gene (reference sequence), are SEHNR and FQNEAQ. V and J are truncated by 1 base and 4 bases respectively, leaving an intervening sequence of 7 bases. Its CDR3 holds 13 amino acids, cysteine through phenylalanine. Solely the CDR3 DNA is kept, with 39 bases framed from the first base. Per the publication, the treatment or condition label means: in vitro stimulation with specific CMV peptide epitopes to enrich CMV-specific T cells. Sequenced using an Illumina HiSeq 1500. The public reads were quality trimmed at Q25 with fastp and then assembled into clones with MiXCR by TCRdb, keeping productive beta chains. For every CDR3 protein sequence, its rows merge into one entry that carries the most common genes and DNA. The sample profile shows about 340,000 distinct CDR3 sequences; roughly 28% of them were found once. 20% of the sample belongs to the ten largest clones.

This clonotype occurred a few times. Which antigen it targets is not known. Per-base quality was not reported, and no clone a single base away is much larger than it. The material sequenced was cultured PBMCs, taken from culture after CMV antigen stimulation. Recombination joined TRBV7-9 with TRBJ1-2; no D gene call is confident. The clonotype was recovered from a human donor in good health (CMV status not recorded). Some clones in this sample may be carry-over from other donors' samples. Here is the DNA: TGTGCCAGCAGCTTAGACAGTTTCTATGGCTACACCTTC. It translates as CASSLDSFYGYTF.